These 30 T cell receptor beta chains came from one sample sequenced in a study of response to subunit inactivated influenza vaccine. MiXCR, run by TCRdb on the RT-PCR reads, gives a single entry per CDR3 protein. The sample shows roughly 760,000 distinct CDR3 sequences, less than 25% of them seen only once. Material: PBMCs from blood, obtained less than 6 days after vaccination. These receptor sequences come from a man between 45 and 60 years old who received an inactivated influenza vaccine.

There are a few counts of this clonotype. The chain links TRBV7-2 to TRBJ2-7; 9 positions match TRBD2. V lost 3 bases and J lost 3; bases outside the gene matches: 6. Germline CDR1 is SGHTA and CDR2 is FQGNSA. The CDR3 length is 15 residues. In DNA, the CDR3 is TGTGCCAGCAGCTTCCGATCGCGGGAGGGCTACGAGCAGTACTTC. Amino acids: CASSFRSREGYEQYF.

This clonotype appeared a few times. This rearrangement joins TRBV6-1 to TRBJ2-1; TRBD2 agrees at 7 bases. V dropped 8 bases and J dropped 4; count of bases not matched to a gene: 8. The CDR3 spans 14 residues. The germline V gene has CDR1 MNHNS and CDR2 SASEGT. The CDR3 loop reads CASHERGLYNEQFF. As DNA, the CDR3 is TGTGCCAGCCACGAGCGGGGATTATACAATGAGCAGTTCTTC.

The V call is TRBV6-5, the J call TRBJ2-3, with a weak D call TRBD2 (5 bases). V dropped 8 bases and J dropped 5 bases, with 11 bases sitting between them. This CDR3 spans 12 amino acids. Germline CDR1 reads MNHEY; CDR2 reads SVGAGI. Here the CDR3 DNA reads TGTGCCAGCGGTATGGCGGGAGATACGCAGTATTTT. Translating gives CASGMAGDTQYF.

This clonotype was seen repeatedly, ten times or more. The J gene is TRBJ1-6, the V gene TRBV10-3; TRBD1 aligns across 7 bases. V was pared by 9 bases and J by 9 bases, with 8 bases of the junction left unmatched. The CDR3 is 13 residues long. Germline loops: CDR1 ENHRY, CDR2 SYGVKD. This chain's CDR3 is CAIRTGGSSPLHF. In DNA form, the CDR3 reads TGTGCCATACGGACAGGAGGGAGTTCACCCCTCCACTTT.

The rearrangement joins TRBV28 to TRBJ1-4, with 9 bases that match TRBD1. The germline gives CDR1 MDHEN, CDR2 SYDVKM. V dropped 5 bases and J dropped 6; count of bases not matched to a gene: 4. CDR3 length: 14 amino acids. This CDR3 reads CASSLQGAYEKLFF. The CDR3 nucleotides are TGTGCCAGCAGTCTACAGGGGGCATATGAAAAACTGTTTTTT. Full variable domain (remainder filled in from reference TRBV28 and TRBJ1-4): DVKVTQSSRYLVKRTGEKVFLECVQDMDHENMFWYRQDPGLGLRLIYFSYDVKMKEKGDIPEGYSVSREKKERFSLILESASTNQTSMYLCASSLQGAYEKLFFGSGTQLSVL.

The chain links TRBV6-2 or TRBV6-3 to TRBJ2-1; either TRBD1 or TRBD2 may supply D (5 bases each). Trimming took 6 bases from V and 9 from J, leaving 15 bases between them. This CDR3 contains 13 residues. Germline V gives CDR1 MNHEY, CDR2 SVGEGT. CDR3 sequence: CASSFLGDGEQFF. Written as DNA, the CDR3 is TGTGCCAGCAGCTTTCTGGGGGACGGTGAGCAGTTCTTC.

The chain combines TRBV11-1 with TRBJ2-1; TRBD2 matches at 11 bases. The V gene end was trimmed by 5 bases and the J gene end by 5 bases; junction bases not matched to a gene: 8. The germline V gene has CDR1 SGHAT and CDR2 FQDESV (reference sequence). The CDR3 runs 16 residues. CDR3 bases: TGTGCCAGCAGCGAGTTAGCGGGGGGGATCCACAATGAGCAGTTCTTC. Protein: CASSELAGGIHNEQFF. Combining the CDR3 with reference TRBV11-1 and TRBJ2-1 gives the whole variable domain EAEVAQSPRYKITEKSQAVAFWCDPISGHATLYWYRQILGQGPELLVQFQDESVVDDSQLPKDRFSAERLKGVDSTLKIQPAELGDSAMYLCASSELAGGIHNEQFFGPGTRLTVL.

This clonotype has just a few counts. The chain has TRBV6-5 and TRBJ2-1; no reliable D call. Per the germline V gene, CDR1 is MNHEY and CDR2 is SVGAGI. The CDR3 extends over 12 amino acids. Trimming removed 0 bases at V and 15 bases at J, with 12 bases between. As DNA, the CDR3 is TGTGCCAGCAGTTACTCGATGGGAATCGTGTTCTTC. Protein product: CASSYSMGIVFF.

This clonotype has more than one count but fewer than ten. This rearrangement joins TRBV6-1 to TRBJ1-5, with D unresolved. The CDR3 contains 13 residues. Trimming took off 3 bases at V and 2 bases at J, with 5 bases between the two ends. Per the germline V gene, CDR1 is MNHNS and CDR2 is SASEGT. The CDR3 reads CASSEARNQPQHF. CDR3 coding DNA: TGTGCCAGCAGTGAGGCACGCAATCAGCCCCAGCATTTT.

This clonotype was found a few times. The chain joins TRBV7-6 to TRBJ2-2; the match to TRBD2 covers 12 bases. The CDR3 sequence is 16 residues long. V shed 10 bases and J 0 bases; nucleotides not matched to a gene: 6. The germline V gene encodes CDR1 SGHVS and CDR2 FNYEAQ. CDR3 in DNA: TGTGCCATCCCTCTAGCGGGAGGGACGAACACCGGGGAGCTGTTTTTT. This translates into CAIPLAGGTNTGELFF.

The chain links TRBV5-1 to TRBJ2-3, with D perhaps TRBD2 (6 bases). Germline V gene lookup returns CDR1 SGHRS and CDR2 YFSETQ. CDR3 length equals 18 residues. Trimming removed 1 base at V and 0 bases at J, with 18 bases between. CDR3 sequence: CASSLWKRVLSSTDTQYF. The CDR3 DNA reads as TGCGCCAGCAGCTTGTGGAAGCGGGTCCTCTCTAGCACAGATACGCAGTATTTT. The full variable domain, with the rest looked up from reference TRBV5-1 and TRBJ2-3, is KAGVTQTPRYLIKTRGQQVTLSCSPISGHRSVSWYQQTPGQGLQFLFEYFSETQRNKGNFPGRFSGRQFSNSRSEMNVSTLELGDSALYLCASSLWKRVLSSTDTQYFGPGTRLTVL.

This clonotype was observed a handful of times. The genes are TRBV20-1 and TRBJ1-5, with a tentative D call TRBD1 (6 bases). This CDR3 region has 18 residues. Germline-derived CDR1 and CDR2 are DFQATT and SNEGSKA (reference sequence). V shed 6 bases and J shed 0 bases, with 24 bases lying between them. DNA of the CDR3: TGCAGTGCCAAAAGGGCGGACAGCCCACCTTATAGCAATCAGCCCCAGCATTTT. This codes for CSAKRADSPPYSNQPQHF.

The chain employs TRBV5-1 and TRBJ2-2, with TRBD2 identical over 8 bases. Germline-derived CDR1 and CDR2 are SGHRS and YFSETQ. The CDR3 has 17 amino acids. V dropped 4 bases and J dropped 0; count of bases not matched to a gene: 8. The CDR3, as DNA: TGCGCCAGCAGCCGCTTAAGCGGGAGCCCGAACACCGGGGAGCTGTTTTTT. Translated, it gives CASSRLSGSPNTGELFF.

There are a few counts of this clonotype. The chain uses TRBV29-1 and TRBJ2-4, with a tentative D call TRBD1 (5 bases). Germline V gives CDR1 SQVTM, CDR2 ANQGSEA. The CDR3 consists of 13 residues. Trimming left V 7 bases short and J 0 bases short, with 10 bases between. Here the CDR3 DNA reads TGCAGCGCCAGGGCTCGAGCCAAAAACATTCAGTACTTC. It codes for CSARARAKNIQYF.

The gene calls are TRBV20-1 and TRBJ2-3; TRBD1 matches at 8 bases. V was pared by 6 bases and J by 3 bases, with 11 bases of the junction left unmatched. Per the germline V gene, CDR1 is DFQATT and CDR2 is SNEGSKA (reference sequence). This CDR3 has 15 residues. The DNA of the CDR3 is TGCAGTGCAACCGGACAGGGCCGAAGGACAGATACGCAGTATTTT. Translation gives CSATGQGRRTDTQYF.

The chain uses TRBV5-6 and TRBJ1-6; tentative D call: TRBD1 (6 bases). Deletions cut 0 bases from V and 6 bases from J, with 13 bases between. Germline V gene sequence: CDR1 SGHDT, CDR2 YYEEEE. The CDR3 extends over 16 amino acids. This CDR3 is CASSLAGTPVNSPLHF. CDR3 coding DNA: TGTGCCAGCAGCTTGGCTGGGACACCCGTTAATTCACCCCTCCACTTT.

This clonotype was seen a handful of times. The CDR3 loop is CASSADRLYGYTF. In DNA form, the CDR3 reads TGTGCCAGCAGCGCCGACAGACTATATGGCTACACCTTC. This rearrangement joins TRBV9 to TRBJ1-2; perhaps TRBD1 as D (5 bases). The CDR3 extends over 13 amino acids. With 3 bases removed from V and 5 bases from J, the gap between germline ends came to 11 bases. Germline loops: CDR1 SGDLS, CDR2 YYNGEE.

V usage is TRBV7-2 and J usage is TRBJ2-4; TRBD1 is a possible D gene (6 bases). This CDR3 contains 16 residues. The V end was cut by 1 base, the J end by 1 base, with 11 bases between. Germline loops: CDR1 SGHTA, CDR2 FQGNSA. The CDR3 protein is CASSLEQGSAKNIQYF. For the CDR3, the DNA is TGTGCCAGCAGCTTAGAACAGGGATCGGCCAAAAACATTCAGTACTTC.

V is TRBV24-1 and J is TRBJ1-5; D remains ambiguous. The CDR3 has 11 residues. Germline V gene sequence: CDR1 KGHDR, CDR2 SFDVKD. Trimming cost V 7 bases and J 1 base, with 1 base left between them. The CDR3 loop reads CATRSNQPQHF. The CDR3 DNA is TGTGCCACCAGAAGCAATCAGCCCCAGCATTTT.

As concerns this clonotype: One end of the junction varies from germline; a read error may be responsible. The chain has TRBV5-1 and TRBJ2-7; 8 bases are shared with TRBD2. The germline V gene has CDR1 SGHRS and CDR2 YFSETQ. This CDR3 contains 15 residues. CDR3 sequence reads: CASSLASGPSYEQYF. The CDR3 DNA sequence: TGTGCCAGCAGCTTAGCTAGCGGGCCCTCCTACGAGCAGTACTTC.

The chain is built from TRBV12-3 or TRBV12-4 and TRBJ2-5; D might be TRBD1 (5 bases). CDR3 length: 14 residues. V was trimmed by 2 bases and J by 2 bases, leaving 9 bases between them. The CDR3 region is CASSLRSGQETQYF. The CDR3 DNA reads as TGTGCCAGCAGTTTACGGTCAGGGCAAGAGACCCAGTACTTC.

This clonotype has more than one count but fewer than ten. For the CDR3, the DNA is TGTGCCAGCAGCCCCTCAAGGGGTCGGTCAGATACGCAGTATTTT. Protein sequence: CASSPSRGRSDTQYF. V usage is TRBV7-3 and J usage is TRBJ2-3; possibly TRBD1 for D (5 bases). V lost 5 bases and J lost 4, with 16 bases in between. Germline V gives CDR1 SGHTA, CDR2 FQGTGA. The CDR3 consists of 15 residues.

CDR3 DNA sequence: TGCGCCAGCAGCCAAGTTCGAAGACTAGCGGAGGGCACAGATACGCAGTATTTT. Translating it yields CASSQVRRLAEGTDTQYF. J is TRBJ2-3 and V is TRBV4-3, with 9 positions matching TRBD2. The CDR3 is 18 residues long. CDR1 and CDR2 from the germline V gene are LGHNA and YSLEER. V trimming: 1 base; J trimming: 1 base; junction bases outside the gene matches: 9.

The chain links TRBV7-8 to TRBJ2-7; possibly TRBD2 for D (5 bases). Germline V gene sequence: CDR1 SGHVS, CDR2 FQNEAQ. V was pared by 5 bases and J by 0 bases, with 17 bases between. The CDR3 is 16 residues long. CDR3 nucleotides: TGTGCCAGCAGCAACCGCCGAGGGCCTACCTCCTACGAGCAGTACTTC. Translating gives CASSNRRGPTSYEQYF.

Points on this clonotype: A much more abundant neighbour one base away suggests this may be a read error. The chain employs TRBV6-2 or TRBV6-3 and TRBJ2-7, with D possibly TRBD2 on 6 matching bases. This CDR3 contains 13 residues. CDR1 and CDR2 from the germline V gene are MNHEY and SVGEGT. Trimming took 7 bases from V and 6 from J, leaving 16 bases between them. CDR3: CASNFGGESEQYV. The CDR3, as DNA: TGTGCCAGCAACTTTGGAGGGGAGTCCGAGCAGTACGTC.

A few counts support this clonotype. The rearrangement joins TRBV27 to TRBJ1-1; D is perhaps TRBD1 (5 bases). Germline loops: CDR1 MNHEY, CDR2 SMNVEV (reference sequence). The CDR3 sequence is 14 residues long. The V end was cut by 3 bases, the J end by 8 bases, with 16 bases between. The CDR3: CASSFAGVGAEAFF. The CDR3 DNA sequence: TGTGCCAGCAGTTTCGCCGGGGTCGGGGCGGAAGCTTTCTTT.

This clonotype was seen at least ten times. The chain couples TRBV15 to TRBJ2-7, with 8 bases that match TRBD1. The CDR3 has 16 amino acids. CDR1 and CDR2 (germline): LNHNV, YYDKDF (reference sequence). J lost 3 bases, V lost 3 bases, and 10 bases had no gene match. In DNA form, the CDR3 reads TGTGCCACCAGCAGCCCAAACAGGGGGAAGTTCTACGAGCAGTACTTC. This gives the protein CATSSPNRGKFYEQYF.

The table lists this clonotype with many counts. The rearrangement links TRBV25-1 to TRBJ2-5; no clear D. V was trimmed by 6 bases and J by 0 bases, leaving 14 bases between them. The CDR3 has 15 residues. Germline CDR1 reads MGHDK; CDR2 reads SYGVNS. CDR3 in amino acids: CASSTSLTDQETQYF. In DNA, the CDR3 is TGTGCCAGCAGCACCTCGTTGACGGACCAAGAGACCCAGTACTTC.

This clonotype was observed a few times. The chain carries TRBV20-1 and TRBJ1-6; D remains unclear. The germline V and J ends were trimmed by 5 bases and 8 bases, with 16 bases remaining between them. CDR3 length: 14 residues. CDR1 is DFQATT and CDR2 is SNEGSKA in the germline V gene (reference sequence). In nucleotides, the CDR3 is TGCAGTGCTCTCGGGGATGTGCCTTATTCACCCCTCCACTTT. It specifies CSALGDVPYSPLHF.

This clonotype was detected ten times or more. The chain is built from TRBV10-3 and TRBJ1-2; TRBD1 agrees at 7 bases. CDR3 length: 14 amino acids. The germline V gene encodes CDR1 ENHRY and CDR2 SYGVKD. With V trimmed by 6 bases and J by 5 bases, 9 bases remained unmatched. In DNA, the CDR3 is TGTGCCATCAGGGACAGGACGGCGGTTTATGGCTACACCTTC. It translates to CAIRDRTAVYGYTF.